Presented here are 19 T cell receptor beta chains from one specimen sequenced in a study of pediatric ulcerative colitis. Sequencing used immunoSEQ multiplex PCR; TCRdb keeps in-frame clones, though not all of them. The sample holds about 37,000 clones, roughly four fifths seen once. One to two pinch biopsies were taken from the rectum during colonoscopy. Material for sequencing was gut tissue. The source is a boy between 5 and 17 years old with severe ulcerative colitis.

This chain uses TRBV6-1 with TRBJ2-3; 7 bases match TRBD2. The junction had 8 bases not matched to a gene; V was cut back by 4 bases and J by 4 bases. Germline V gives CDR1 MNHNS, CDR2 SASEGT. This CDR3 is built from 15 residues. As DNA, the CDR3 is TGTGCCAGCAGTGGGACTAGTGGGGGGGCAGATACGCAGTATTTT. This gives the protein CASSGTSGGADTQYF.

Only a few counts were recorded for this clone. CDR3 DNA sequence: TGTGCCAGTAGTATGGGGCAGCTTTACCAAGAGACCCAGTACTTC. This encodes CASSMGQLYQETQYF. The chain carries TRBV19 and TRBJ2-5; maybe TRBD1 (5 bases). In germline, CDR1 is LNHDA, CDR2 SQIVND (reference sequence). V lost 3 bases, J lost 0 bases, and 11 bases lay in between. The CDR3 is 15 residues long.

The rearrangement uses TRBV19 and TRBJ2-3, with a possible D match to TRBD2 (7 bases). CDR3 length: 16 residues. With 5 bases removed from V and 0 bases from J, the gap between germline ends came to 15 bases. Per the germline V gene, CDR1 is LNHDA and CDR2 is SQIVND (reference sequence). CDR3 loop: CASSPRGAFSTDTQYF. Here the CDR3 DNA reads TGTGCCAGTAGTCCCCGGGGGGCATTTAGCACAGATACGCAGTATTTT.

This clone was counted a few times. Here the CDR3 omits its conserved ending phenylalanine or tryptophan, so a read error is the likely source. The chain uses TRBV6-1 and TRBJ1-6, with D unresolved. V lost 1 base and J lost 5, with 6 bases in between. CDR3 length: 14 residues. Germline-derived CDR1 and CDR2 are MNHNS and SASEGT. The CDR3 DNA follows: TGTGCCAGCAGTGAAGGAGTAGATAATTCACCCCTCCACCTT. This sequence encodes CASSEGVDNSPLHL.

The CDR3 region has the DNA TGTGCCCCAACCAGGGGTAGGAAAATGAACACTGAAGCTTTCTTT. Encoded protein: CAPTRGRKMNTEAFF. The chain couples TRBV10-3 to TRBJ1-1, with D possibly being TRBD1 (6 bases). This CDR3 has 15 amino acids. CDR1 and CDR2 from the germline V gene are ENHRY and SYGVKD. Trimming left V 11 bases short and J 0 bases short, with 19 bases between.

CDR3: CASSSRGGASTGELFF. CDR3 nucleotide sequence: TGTGCCAGCAGCTCCAGAGGGGGGGCGAGCACCGGGGAGCTGTTTTTT. The genes are TRBV7-8 and TRBJ2-2, with D perhaps TRBD2 (7 bases). Germline CDR1 is SGHVS and CDR2 is FQNEAQ. The CDR3 is 16 amino acids. V was shortened by 4 bases and J by 4 bases, with 16 bases between the two germline ends.

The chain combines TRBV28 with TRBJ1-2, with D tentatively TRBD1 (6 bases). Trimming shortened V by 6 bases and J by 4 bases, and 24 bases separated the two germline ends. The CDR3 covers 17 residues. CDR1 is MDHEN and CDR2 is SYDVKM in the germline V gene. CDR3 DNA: TGTGCCAGCAGGCGTTCCTACAGGGATAGACTGCGCTATGGCTACACCTTC. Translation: CASRRSYRDRLRYGYTF.

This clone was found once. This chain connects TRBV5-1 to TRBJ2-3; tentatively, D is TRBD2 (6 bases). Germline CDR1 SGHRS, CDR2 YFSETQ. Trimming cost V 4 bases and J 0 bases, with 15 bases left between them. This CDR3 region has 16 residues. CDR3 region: CASSQTGTQSTDTQYF. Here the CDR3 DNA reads TGCGCCAGCAGCCAGACCGGGACTCAGAGCACAGATACGCAGTATTTT.

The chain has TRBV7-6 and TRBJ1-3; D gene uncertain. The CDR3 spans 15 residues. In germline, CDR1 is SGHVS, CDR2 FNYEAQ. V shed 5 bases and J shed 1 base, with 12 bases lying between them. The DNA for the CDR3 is TGTGCCAGCAGCCCGACTTCCAGGTCTGGAAACACCATATATTTT. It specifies CASSPTSRSGNTIYF.

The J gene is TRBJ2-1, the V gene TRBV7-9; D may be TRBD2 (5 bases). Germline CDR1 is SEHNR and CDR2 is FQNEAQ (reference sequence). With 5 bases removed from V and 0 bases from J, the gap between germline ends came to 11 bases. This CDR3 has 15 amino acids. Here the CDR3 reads CASSPVGSSYNEQFF. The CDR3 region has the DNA TGTGCCAGCAGCCCCGTGGGGAGCTCCTACAATGAGCAGTTCTTC.

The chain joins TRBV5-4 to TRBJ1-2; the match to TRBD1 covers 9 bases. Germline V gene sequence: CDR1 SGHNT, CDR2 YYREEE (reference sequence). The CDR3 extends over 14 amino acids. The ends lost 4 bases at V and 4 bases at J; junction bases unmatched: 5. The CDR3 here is CASSAGQGVYGYTF. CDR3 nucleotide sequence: TGTGCCAGCAGCGCGGGACAGGGCGTCTATGGCTACACCTTC.

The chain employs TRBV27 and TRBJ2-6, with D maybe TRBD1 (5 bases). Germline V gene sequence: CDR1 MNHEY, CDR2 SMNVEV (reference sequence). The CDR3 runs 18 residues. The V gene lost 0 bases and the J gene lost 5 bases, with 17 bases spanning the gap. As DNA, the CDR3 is TGTGCCAGCAGTTTATCGTCTTATCCAGGGAATAGGGCCAACGTCCTGACTTTC. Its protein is CASSLSSYPGNRANVLTF.

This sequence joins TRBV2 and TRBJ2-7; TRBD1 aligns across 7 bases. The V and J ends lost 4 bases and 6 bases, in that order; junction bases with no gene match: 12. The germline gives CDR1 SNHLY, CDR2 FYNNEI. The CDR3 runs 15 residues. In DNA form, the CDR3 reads TGTGCCAGCAGTGGGGGGACAGTCCCCATTGGCGAGCAGTACTTC. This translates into CASSGGTVPIGEQYF.

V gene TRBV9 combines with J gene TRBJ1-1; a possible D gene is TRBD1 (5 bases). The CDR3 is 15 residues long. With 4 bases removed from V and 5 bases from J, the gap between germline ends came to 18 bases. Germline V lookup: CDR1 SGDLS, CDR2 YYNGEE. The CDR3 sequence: CASSPTGNRGTEAFF. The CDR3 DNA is TGTGCCAGCAGCCCCACGGGGAATCGGGGGACTGAAGCTTTCTTT.

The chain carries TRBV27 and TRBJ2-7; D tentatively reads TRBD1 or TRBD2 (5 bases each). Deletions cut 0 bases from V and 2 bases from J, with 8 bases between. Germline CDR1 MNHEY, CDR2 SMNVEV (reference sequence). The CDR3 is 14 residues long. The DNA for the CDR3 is TGTGCCAGCAGTTTATCGAGGGGACCCTACGAGCAGTACTTC. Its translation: CASSLSRGPYEQYF.

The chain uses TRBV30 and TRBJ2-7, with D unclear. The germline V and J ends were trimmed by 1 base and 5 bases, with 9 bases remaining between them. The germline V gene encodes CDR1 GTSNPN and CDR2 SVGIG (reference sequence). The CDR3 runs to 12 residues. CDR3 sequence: CAWSELGNEQYF. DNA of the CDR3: TGTGCCTGGAGTGAATTGGGCAACGAGCAGTACTTC.

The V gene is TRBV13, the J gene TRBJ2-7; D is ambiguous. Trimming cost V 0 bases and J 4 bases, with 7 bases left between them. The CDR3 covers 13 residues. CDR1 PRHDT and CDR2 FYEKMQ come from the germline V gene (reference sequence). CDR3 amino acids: CASSLGYQYEQYF. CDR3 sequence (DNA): TGTGCCAGCAGCTTAGGGTATCAGTACGAGCAGTACTTC.

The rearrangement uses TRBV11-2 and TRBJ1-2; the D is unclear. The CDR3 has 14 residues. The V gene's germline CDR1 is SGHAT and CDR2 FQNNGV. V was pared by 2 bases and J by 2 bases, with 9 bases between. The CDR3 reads CASSLTRTNYGYTF. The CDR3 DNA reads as TGTGCCAGCAGCTTAACCCGAACCAACTATGGCTACACCTTC.

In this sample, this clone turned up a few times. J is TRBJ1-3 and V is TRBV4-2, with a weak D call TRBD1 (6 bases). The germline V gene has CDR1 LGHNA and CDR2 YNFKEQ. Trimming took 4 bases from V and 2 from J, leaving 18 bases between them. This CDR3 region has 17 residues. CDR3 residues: CASSLNVQGIAGNTIYF. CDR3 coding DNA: TGTGCCAGCAGCCTCAACGTCCAGGGGATCGCTGGAAACACCATATATTTT.